These 9 T cell receptor beta chains share one sample of origin, sequenced in a study of regulatory T cells in long-lasting Graves disease. Regarding time point: newly diagnosed GD, antithyroid drugs for less than 3 months. PBMC RNA served as the TCR library source. The authors built TCR beta libraries using iRepertoire HTBI primers and Arm-PCR of CDR3 regions. TCRdb independently ran MiXCR on the multiplex PCR reads; one entry per CDR3 protein. The sample holds about 540,000 distinct CDR3 sequences, approximately 13% seen once. These same data were also listed under a study on T cells in Graves' hyperthyroidism and ophthalmopathy.

The sequences come from peripheral blood mononuclear cells (PBMCs), collected at new diagnosis, from a patient treated with antithyroid drugs. Receptors originate from a man in his thirties or forties with Graves disease.

The sample holds a few counts of this clonotype. The J gene is TRBJ2-3, the V gene TRBV7-3, with 8 bases lining up with TRBD2. Germline V gene data show CDR1 as SGHTA and CDR2 as FQGTGA. CDR3 length: 15 amino acids. J lost 6 bases, V lost 3 bases, and 8 bases had no gene match. CDR3 sequence reads: CASSFSGGGLDTQYF. CDR3 DNA: TGTGCCAGCAGCTTTTCCGGGGGGGGCCTGGATACGCAGTATTTT.

A few counts support this clonotype. The chain has TRBV10-3 and TRBJ2-7; D uncertain. Trimming took 2 bases from V and 0 from J, leaving 8 bases between them. The CDR3 has 14 amino acids. CDR1 ENHRY and CDR2 SYGVKD come from the germline V gene. The CDR3 nucleotides are TGTGCCATCAGTGAGCCTGCCCCCTCCTACGAGCAGTACTTC. It is translated as CAISEPAPSYEQYF.

This chain links TRBV5-1 with TRBJ2-7; tentative D call: TRBD1 (6 bases). The V gene lost 4 bases and the J gene lost 6 bases, with 11 bases spanning the gap. The length of the CDR3 is 12 residues. Germline CDR1 reads SGHRS; CDR2 reads YFSETQ. The CDR3 DNA sequence: TGCGCCAGCAGCCGCTCAGGGGTCGAGCAGTACTTC. This sequence encodes CASSRSGVEQYF.

This clonotype has a count of ten or more. This chain joins TRBV11-2 and TRBJ2-7; 9 bases map to TRBD1. V gave up 0 bases and J gave up 2 bases; unmatched junction bases: 5. The germline V gene has CDR1 SGHAT and CDR2 FQNNGV. The CDR3 has 16 residues. This CDR3 reads CASSLDRDRVTYEQYF. In DNA, the CDR3 is TGTGCCAGCAGCTTAGACCGGGACAGGGTAACCTACGAGCAGTACTTC.

Turning to this clonotype: This may stem from a read error, because a much larger clone lies one nucleotide away. The gene calls are TRBV29-1 and TRBJ2-1, with D possibly being TRBD1 (6 bases). Germline CDR1 reads SQVTM; CDR2 reads ANQGSEA. This CDR3 is 15 amino acids long. CDR3 protein: CSVVGTHLPHNEQSF. The CDR3 nucleotides read TGCAGCGTTGTAGGGACACACCTCCCTCACAATGAGCAGTCCTTC.

This clonotype came up many times. The rearrangement links TRBV28 to TRBJ2-7; D assignment may be TRBD1 or TRBD2 (6 bases each). Germline-derived CDR1 and CDR2 are MDHEN and SYDVKM. CDR3 size: 13 residues. Trimming shortened V by 10 bases and J by 3 bases, and 16 bases separated the two germline ends. The CDR3 protein is CATHRGGRYEQYF. The CDR3 nucleotides are TGTGCCACCCACAGAGGGGGGCGCTACGAGCAGTACTTC.

In nucleotides, the CDR3 is TGTGCCAGCAGCCGGCTAGGGAACTCCTATAATTCACCCCTCCACTTT. It encodes CASSRLGNSYNSPLHF. This chain links TRBV5-6 with TRBJ1-6; D gene uncertain. The germline V and J ends were trimmed by 4 bases and 0 bases, with 11 bases remaining between them. The germline gives CDR1 SGHDT, CDR2 YYEEEE. This CDR3 has 16 residues.

This clonotype was seen repeatedly, ten times or more. The chain uses TRBV20-1 and TRBJ1-1; D perhaps matches TRBD1 (5 bases). Germline V gene data show CDR1 as DFQATT and CDR2 as SNEGSKA (reference sequence). This CDR3 has 12 amino acids. V was cut by 5 bases and J by 6 bases, with 13 bases left in between. The CDR3 sequence: CSAFRGDAEAFF. Here the CDR3 DNA reads TGCAGTGCTTTCAGAGGGGACGCTGAAGCTTTCTTT.

This clonotype was counted many times. The rearrangement joins TRBV11-2 to TRBJ2-3; 10 bases fit TRBD2. The germline V gene encodes CDR1 SGHAT and CDR2 FQNNGV. V lost 5 bases and J lost 2; bases outside the gene matches: 7. The CDR3 covers 16 residues. CDR3 DNA sequence: TGTGCCAGCAGCCACGGACTAGCGGCTCCCACAGATACGCAGTATTTT. Translating gives CASSHGLAAPTDTQYF.